This record covers a single T cell receptor beta chain. The antigen remains unidentified. Data came from immunoSEQ multiplex PCR; TCRdb stores just in-frame clones and leaves some out. Of about 84,000 clones in the sample, around 90% were seen once. The patients all showed relapse after autologous stem cell transplantation, while their brentuximab vedotin exposure varied. Best outcomes ranged across complete response, partial response and progressive disease. The CDR3 sequence is 12 residues long. Trimming removed 4 bases from V and 7 bases from J, with 10 bases in between. Germline CDR1 and CDR2: MGHDK and SYGVNS. The data derive from a study of PD-1 blockade in classical Hodgkin lymphoma. About the research overall: Patients were treated with nivolumab at 3 mg/kg, and this was given intravenously every 2 weeks. Overall study findings and caveats: Repertoire differences have undefined causes, possibly disease activity or prior therapy.

This sequence originates from a human donor with classical Hodgkin lymphoma. The chain employs TRBV25-1 and TRBJ1-2; no reliable D call. The sample consisted of peripheral blood mononuclear cells (PBMCs), taken at baseline. The CDR3 nucleotides are TGTGCCAGCAGTGTCGGGCCCGGTGGCTACACCTTC. Its translation: CASSVGPGGYTF.